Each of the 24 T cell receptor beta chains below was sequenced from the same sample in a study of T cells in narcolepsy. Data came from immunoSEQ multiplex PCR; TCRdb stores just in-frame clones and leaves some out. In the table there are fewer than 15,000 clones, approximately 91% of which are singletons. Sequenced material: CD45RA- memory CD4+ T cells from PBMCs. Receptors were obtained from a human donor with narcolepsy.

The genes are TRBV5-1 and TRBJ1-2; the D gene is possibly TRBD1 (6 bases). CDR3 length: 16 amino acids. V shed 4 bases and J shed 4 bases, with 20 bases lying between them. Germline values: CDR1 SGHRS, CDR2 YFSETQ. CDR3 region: CASSTGQTGEGYGYTF. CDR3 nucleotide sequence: TGCGCCAGCAGCACTGGACAGACCGGGGAGGGCTATGGCTACACCTTC.

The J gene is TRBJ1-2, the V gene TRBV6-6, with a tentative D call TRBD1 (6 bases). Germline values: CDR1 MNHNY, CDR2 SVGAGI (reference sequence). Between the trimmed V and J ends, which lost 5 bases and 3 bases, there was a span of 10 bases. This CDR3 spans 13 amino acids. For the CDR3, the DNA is TGTGCCAGCAGTACTGAGGGGGACTATGGCTACACCTTC. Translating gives CASSTEGDYGYTF.

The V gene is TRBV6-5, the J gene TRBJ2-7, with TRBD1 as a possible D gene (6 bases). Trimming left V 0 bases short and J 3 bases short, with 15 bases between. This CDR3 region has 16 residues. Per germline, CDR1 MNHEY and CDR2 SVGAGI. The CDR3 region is CASSYSKGRGYYEQYF. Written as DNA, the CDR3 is TGTGCCAGCAGTTACTCGAAGGGCAGGGGCTACTACGAGCAGTACTTC.

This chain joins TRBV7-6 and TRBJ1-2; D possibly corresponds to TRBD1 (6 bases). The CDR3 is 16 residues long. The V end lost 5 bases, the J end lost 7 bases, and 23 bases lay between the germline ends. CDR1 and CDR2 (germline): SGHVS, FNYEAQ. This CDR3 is CASSQRRTVSEGGYTF. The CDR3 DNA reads TGTGCCAGCAGCCAACGTAGGACAGTATCCGAAGGTGGCTACACCTTC.

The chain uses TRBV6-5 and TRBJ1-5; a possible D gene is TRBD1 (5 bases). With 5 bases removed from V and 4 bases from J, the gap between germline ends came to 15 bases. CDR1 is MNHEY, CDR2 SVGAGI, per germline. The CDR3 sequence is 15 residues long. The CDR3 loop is CASSRQYDTNQPQHF. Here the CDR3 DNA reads TGTGCCAGCAGTCGACAGTATGACACGAATCAGCCCCAGCATTTT.

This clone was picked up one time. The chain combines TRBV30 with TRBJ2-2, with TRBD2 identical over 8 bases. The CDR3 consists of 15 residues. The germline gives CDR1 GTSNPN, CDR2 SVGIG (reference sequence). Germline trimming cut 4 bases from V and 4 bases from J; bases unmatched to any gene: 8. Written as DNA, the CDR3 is TGTGCCTGGACGGGGGCTAGCGGGTTCACCGGGGAGCTGTTTTTT. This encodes CAWTGASGFTGELFF.

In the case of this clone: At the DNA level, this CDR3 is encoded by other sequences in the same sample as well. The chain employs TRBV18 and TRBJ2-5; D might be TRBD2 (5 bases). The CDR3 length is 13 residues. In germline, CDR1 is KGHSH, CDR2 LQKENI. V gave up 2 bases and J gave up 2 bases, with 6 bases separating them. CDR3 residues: CASSPSGQETQYF. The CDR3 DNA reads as TGTGCCAGCTCACCAAGCGGACAAGAGACCCAGTACTTC.

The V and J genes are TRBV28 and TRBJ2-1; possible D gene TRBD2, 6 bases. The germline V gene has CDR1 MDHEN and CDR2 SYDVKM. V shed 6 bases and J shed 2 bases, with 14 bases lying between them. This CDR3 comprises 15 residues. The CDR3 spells CASSSPRGTYNEQFF. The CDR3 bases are TGTGCCAGCAGCAGCCCCCGGGGGACCTACAATGAGCAGTTCTTC.

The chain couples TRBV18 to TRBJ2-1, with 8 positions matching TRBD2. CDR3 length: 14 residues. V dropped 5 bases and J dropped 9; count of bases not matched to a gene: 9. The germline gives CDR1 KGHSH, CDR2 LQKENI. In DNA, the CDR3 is TGTGCCAGCTCAGTTTCGGGAGGGCATGGTGAGCAGTTCTTC. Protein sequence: CASSVSGGHGEQFF.

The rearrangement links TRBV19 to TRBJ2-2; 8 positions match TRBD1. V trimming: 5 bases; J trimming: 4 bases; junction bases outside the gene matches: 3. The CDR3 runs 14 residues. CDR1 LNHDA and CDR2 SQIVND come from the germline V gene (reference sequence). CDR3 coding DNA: TGTGCCAGTAGTGACAGGGGTTTCACCGGGGAGCTGTTTTTT. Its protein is CASSDRGFTGELFF.

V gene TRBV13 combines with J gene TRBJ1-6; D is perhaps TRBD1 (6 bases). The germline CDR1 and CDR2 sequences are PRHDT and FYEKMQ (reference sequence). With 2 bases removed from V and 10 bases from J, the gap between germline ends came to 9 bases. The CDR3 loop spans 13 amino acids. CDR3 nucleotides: TGTGCCAGCAGCTTACAGGGGCCCTCACCCCTCCACTTT. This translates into CASSLQGPSPLHF.

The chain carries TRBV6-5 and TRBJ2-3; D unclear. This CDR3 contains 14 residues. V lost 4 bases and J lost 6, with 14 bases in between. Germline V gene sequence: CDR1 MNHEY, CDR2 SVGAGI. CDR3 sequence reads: CASSFHSLTDTQYF. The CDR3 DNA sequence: TGTGCCAGCAGTTTCCACTCCCTTACGGATACGCAGTATTTT.

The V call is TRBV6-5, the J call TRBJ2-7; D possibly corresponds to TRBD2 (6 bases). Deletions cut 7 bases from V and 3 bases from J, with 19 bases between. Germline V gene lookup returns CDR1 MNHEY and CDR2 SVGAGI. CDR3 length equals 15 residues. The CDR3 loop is CASTNQAGTFYEQYF. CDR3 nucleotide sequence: TGTGCCAGCACCAACCAGGCCGGGACTTTCTACGAGCAGTACTTC.

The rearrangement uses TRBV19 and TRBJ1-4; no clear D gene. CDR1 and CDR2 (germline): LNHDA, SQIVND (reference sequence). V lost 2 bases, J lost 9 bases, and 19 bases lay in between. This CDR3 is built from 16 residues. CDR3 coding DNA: TGTGCCAGTAGTATATCCGAGGATCGCACCGCGCAAAAACTGTTTTTT. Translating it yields CASSISEDRTAQKLFF.

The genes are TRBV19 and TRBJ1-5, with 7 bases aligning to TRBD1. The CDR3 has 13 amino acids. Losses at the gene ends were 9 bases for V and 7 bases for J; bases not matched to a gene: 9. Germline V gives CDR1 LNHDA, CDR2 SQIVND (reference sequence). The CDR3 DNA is TGTGCCAGCCTTAGGGGGCTGGGGCAGCCCCAGCATTTT. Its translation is CASLRGLGQPQHF.

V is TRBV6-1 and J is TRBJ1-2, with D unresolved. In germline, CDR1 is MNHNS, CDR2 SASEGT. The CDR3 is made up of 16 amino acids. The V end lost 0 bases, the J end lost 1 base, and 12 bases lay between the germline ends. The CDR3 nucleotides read TGTGCCAGCAGTGAAGCGCTAACAGCCCTTAACTATGGCTACACCTTC. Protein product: CASSEALTALNYGYTF.

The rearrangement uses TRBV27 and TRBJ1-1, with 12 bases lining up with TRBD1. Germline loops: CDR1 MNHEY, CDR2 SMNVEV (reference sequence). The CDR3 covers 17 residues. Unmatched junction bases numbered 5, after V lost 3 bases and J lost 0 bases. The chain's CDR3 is CASSLAGTGGLNTEAFF. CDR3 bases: TGTGCCAGCAGTTTGGCCGGGACAGGGGGCCTGAACACTGAAGCTTTCTTT.

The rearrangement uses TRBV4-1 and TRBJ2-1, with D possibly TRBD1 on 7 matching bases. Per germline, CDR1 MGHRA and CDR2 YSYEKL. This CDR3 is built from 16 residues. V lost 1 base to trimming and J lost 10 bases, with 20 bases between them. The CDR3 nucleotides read TGCGCCAGCAGCCAAGGAGTGGTAGCATCAGGGGGGGAGCAGTTCTTC. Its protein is CASSQGVVASGGEQFF.

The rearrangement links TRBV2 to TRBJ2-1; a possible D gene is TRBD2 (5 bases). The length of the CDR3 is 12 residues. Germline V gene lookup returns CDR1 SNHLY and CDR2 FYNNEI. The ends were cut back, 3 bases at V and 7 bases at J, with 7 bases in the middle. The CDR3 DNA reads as TGTGCCAGCAGTGAGACTAATAATGAGCAGTTCTTC. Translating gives CASSETNNEQFF.

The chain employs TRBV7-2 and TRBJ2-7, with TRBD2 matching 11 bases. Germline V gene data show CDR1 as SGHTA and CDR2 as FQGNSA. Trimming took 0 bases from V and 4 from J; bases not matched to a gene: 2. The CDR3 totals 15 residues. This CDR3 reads CASSLAVAGGYEQYF. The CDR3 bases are TGTGCCAGCAGCTTAGCGGTAGCGGGAGGGTACGAGCAGTACTTC.

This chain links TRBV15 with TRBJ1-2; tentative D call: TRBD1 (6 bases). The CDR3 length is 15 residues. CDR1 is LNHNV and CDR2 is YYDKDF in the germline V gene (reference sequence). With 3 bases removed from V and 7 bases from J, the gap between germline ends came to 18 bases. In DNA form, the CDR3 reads TGTGCCACCAGCAGGACAGGAGACTCGTATTCTGGCTACACCTTC. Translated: CATSRTGDSYSGYTF.

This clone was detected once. This CDR3 reads CASSPPGYEQYF. The CDR3 DNA sequence: TGTGCCAGCAGCCCCCCAGGCTACGAGCAGTACTTC. The chain links TRBV11-2 to TRBJ2-7; D unresolved. The V gene's germline CDR1 is SGHAT and CDR2 FQNNGV. Trimming shortened V by 5 bases and J by 3 bases, and 8 bases separated the two germline ends. The CDR3 spans 12 residues.

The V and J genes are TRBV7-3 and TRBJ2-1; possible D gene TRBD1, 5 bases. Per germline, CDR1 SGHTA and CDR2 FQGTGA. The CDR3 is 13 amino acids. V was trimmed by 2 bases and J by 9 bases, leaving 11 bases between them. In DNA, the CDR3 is TGTGCCAGCAGCTTAGATAATAGGGGTGAGCAGTTCTTC. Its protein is CASSLDNRGEQFF.

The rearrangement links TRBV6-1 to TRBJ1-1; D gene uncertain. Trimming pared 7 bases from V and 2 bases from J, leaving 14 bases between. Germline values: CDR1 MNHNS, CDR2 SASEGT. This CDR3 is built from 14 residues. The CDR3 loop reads CASTQPPLNTEAFF. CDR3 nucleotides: TGTGCCAGCACCCAACCCCCACTTAACACTGAAGCTTTCTTT.